The 25 T cell receptor beta chains in this list originate from one sample, sequenced in a study of PD-L1 blockade in urothelial cancer. Time point of the sample: pretreatment peripheral blood. This table comes from immunoSEQ multiplex PCR, and its TCRdb copy is limited to in-frame clones, with some not included. The table has nearly 45,000 clones, about 88% seen once. The sequencing here drew on PBMCs, taken around atezolizumab (anti-PD-L1) treatment. All receptors come from a donor aged 40 or over with urothelial cancer.

This clone has only one observation. The chain recombines TRBV7-9 with TRBJ1-4, with a tentative D call TRBD1 (5 bases). CDR1 and CDR2 (germline): SEHNR, FQNEAQ (reference sequence). The CDR3 is made up of 14 amino acids. V gave up 3 bases and J gave up 4 bases, with 9 bases separating them. The CDR3 DNA follows: TGTGCCAGCAGCTTTTTAAGGGGTAATGAAAAACTGTTTTTT. This codes for CASSFLRGNEKLFF.

The chain joins TRBV25-1 to TRBJ1-5; TRBD1 matches 7 bases. V lost 3 bases and J lost 4; bases outside the gene matches: 3. Germline CDR1 and CDR2: MGHDK and SYGVNS. This CDR3 contains 14 residues. The CDR3 sequence: CASSEGQPNQPQHF. As DNA, the CDR3 is TGTGCCAGCAGTGAGGGACAGCCAAATCAGCCCCAGCATTTT. Full variable domain (rest looked up from reference TRBV25-1 and TRBJ1-5): EADIYQTPRYLVIGTGKKITLECSQTMGHDKMYWYQQDPGMELHLIHYSYGVNSTEKGDLSSESTVSRIRTEHFPLTLESARPSHTSQYLCASSEGQPNQPQHFGDGTRLSIL.

The rearrangement uses TRBV19 and TRBJ2-7; 10 nucleotides agree with TRBD1. The ends lost 9 bases at V and 5 bases at J; junction bases unmatched: 13. Germline CDR1 and CDR2: LNHDA and SQIVND (reference sequence). This CDR3 contains 15 residues. The CDR3 DNA follows: TGTGCCAGCGCCCCCACCGGGACAGGGGTCCACGAGCAGTACTTC. It specifies CASAPTGTGVHEQYF. The full variable domain, its missing parts supplied by reference TRBV19 and TRBJ2-7, is DGGITQSPKYLFRKEGQNVTLSCEQNLNHDAMYWYRQDPGQGLRLIYYSQIVNDFQKGDIAEGYSVSREKKESFPLTVTSAQKNPTAFYLCASAPTGTGVHEQYFGPGTRLTVT.

About this clone: One junction end disagrees with the germline gene, perhaps due to a read error. This sequence joins TRBV29-1 and TRBJ1-4; TRBD1 matches 9 bases. Germline V gene lookup returns CDR1 SQVTM and CDR2 ANQGSEA. The CDR3 totals 11 residues. The CDR3, as DNA: TGCAGCGGCGAACTACAGGGGGCTTGGGTTTTT. It yields the protein CSGELQGAWVF.

This clone was detected once. The chain couples TRBV18 to TRBJ1-5; 8 nucleotides agree with TRBD1. The CDR3 length is 15 residues. With 6 bases clipped from V and 5 bases from J, the junction kept 9 bases outside the gene matches. Germline CDR1 reads KGHSH; CDR2 reads LQKENI. The DNA for the CDR3 is TGTGCCAGCTCTGGGCCTCAGGGGGCAGATCAGCCCCAGCATTTT. This sequence encodes CASSGPQGADQPQHF.

The chain combines TRBV10-2 with TRBJ2-3, with 15 positions matching TRBD2. CDR1 is WSHSY, CDR2 SAAADI, per germline. The CDR3 totals 17 residues. J lost 4 bases, V lost 2 bases, and 4 bases had no gene match. The CDR3 DNA follows: TGCGCCAGCAGTGAGCCCCGGACTAGCGGGAGGGCAGATACGCAGTATTTT. Its translation is CASSEPRTSGRADTQYF.

The gene calls are TRBV11-3 and TRBJ2-2; TRBD1 matches 9 bases. CDR3 length: 17 residues. Unmatched junction bases numbered 6, after V lost 4 bases and J lost 0 bases. Germline V CDR1 and CDR2: SGHNT, YENEEA. The CDR3 coding sequence is TGTGCCAGCAGCTGGGGGGGGACAGGGCCGAACACCGGGGAGCTGTTTTTT. Translated, it gives CASSWGGTGPNTGELFF.

A single count supports this clone. The V and J genes are TRBV11-1 and TRBJ2-1; maybe TRBD2 (5 bases). The germline gives CDR1 SGHAT, CDR2 FQDESV (reference sequence). V was trimmed by 5 bases and J by 3 bases, leaving 11 bases between them. The CDR3 has 14 amino acids. CDR3 amino acids: CASSPAGGYNEQFF. The CDR3 DNA sequence: TGTGCCAGCAGCCCCGCCGGAGGCTACAATGAGCAGTTCTTC. The full variable domain, with the rest looked up from reference TRBV11-1 and TRBJ2-1, is EAEVAQSPRYKITEKSQAVAFWCDPISGHATLYWYRQILGQGPELLVQFQDESVVDDSQLPKDRFSAERLKGVDSTLKIQPAELGDSAMYLCASSPAGGYNEQFFGPGTRLTVL.

The chain combines TRBV15 with TRBJ2-7; D call uncertain. Germline V gene lookup returns CDR1 LNHNV and CDR2 YYDKDF (reference sequence). This CDR3 region has 12 residues. Trimming shortened V by 2 bases and J by 2 bases, and 4 bases separated the two germline ends. The CDR3 protein is CATSRSTYEQYF. The CDR3 bases are TGTGCCACCAGCAGATCTACCTACGAGCAGTACTTC.

V gene TRBV7-9 combines with J gene TRBJ1-2; D ambiguous. V was cut by 1 base and J by 2 bases, with 11 bases left in between. There are 15 residues in the CDR3. CDR1 is SEHNR and CDR2 is FQNEAQ in the germline V gene (reference sequence). The CDR3 nucleotides are TGTGCCAGCAGCTTAGGCCCCTCAGAAAACTATGGCTACACCTTC. This sequence encodes CASSLGPSENYGYTF.

V gene TRBV10-3 combines with J gene TRBJ2-3; 8 nucleotides line up with TRBD2. Germline V CDR1 and CDR2: ENHRY, SYGVKD. The CDR3 sequence is 15 residues long. J gave up 5 bases and V 4 bases, and 8 bases lay outside the gene matches. CDR3 sequence reads: CAISGGVAGRDTQYF. The CDR3 DNA follows: TGTGCCATCAGTGGGGGGGTAGCGGGAAGAGATACGCAGTATTTT.

The genes are TRBV7-9 and TRBJ2-4, with D tentatively TRBD2 (6 bases). V was trimmed by 5 bases and J by 1 base, leaving 18 bases between them. The CDR3 contains 17 residues. Germline V CDR1 and CDR2: SEHNR, FQNEAQ (reference sequence). For the CDR3, the DNA is TGTGCCAGCAGCCTCCGGCTGGGCGGGACCGCCAAAAACATTCAGTACTTC. Amino acid sequence: CASSLRLGGTAKNIQYF.

This chain joins TRBV6-6 and TRBJ1-1; 9 nucleotides align to TRBD1. This CDR3 contains 16 residues. Germline loops: CDR1 MNHNY, CDR2 SVGAGI (reference sequence). The ends lost 4 bases at V and 5 bases at J; junction bases unmatched: 11. CDR3 nucleotide sequence: TGTGCCAGCAGTTCTCGGGCAGGACAGGGGCGGACTGAAGCTTTCTTT. Translated, it gives CASSSRAGQGRTEAFF.

The V gene is TRBV27, the J gene TRBJ2-1; 10 nucleotides agree with TRBD1. Germline CDR1 MNHEY, CDR2 SMNVEV (reference sequence). The V and J ends lost 2 bases and 7 bases, in that order; junction bases with no gene match: 14. This CDR3 spans 18 amino acids. In DNA, the CDR3 is TGTGCCAGCAGTTTAACCCCCCCGGGACAGGGGCGCTGGAATGAGCAGTTCTTC. Residues: CASSLTPPGQGRWNEQFF.

V usage is TRBV7-6 and J usage is TRBJ2-5; 7 nucleotides agree with TRBD2. Germline-derived CDR1 and CDR2 are SGHVS and FNYEAQ. The CDR3 loop spans 15 amino acids. V dropped 5 bases and J dropped 1; count of bases not matched to a gene: 7. CDR3 DNA sequence: TGTGCCAGCAGCCCCAGACTAGCAGTCCAAGAGACCCAGTACTTC. Translating gives CASSPRLAVQETQYF.

The chain combines TRBV5-6 with TRBJ2-7; 9 bases match TRBD1. This CDR3 comprises 14 residues. V trimming: 4 bases; J trimming: 3 bases; junction bases outside the gene matches: 5. CDR1 SGHDT and CDR2 YYEEEE come from the germline V gene. The CDR3 DNA reads as TGTGCCAGCAGCACGGGACAGGGCCTCTACGAGCAGTACTTC. This sequence encodes CASSTGQGLYEQYF.

The rearrangement uses TRBV5-5 and TRBJ2-4; weak D call: TRBD2 (6 bases). Deletions cut 1 base from V and 1 base from J, with 15 bases between. Per the germline V gene, CDR1 is SGHKS and CDR2 is YYEKEE (reference sequence). The CDR3 loop spans 17 amino acids. DNA of the CDR3: TGTGCCAGCAGCTTGTGGGGGGAGCCCTCGGCCAAAAACATTCAGTACTTC. As protein: CASSLWGEPSAKNIQYF.

The chain employs TRBV6-5 and TRBJ1-5; no firm D call. Germline V gives CDR1 MNHEY, CDR2 SVGAGI. The CDR3 consists of 13 residues. The germline V and J ends were trimmed by 2 bases and 4 bases, with 6 bases remaining between them. DNA of the CDR3: TGTGCCAGCAGTTACGACGGGAATCAGCCCCAGCATTTT. Protein: CASSYDGNQPQHF.

This clone was detected only once. The rearrangement joins TRBV7-9 to TRBJ1-4; possibly TRBD1 for D (5 bases). The CDR3 runs to 15 residues. From germline, CDR1 is SEHNR and CDR2 FQNEAQ (reference sequence). V lost 4 bases and J 4 bases, leaving 13 bases between the germline ends. The CDR3 is CASSSRGGINEKLFF. The DNA for the CDR3 is TGTGCCAGCAGCTCCCGGGGGGGGATTAATGAAAAACTGTTTTTT.

This clone was detected only once. The chain is built from TRBV19 and TRBJ2-7; 7 positions match TRBD1. CDR1 and CDR2 from the germline V gene are LNHDA and SQIVND (reference sequence). The CDR3 is made up of 15 amino acids. V gave up 3 bases and J gave up 7 bases; unmatched junction bases: 12. CDR3 DNA: TGTGCCAGTAGTATCCGACGGGCCGCCAGGGGGGAGCAGTACTTC. Translating gives CASSIRRAARGEQYF. The full variable domain, in which reference TRBV19 and TRBJ2-7 provide the parts outside the CDR3, is DGGITQSPKYLFRKEGQNVTLSCEQNLNHDAMYWYRQDPGQGLRLIYYSQIVNDFQKGDIAEGYSVSREKKESFPLTVTSAQKNPTAFYLCASSIRRAARGEQYFGPGTRLTVT.

This chain joins TRBV5-5 and TRBJ1-5; a weak D match, TRBD1 (5 bases). The V and J ends lost 4 bases and 6 bases respectively, with 17 bases between them. CDR1 is SGHKS and CDR2 is YYEKEE in the germline V gene (reference sequence). CDR3 length equals 15 residues. CDR3 region: CASSPGSGATQPQHF. For the CDR3, the DNA is TGTGCCAGCAGCCCCGGGAGTGGGGCCACTCAGCCCCAGCATTTT.

This clone was seen just once. The CDR3 DNA reads as TGTGCCACCAGCAGGGAGGCGCTTGCGGTCACTGAAGCTTTCTTT. Translated, it gives CATSREALAVTEAFF. This chain joins TRBV15 and TRBJ1-1; D is undetermined. The CDR3 sequence is 15 residues long. Trimming cost V 3 bases and J 4 bases, with 15 bases left between them. CDR1 LNHNV and CDR2 YYDKDF come from the germline V gene (reference sequence).

This chain joins TRBV18 and TRBJ2-1; 7 nucleotides match TRBD2. J gave up 3 bases and V 4 bases, and 9 bases lay outside the gene matches. The CDR3 is made up of 16 amino acids. CDR1 and CDR2 from the germline V gene are KGHSH and LQKENI. The CDR3 DNA is TGTGCCAGCTCACACCGGACTAGGGGTTACTACAATGAGCAGTTCTTC. Its translation is CASSHRTRGYYNEQFF.

The chain links TRBV5-1 to TRBJ2-1, with TRBD2 matching 13 bases. CDR3 length: 15 residues. Trimming at V came to 3 bases and at J to 8 bases, leaving 5 bases not matched to a gene. Germline lookup yields CDR1 SGHRS and CDR2 YFSETQ. The CDR3 reads CASSWTSGSEDEQFF. DNA for the CDR3: TGCGCCAGCAGCTGGACTAGCGGGAGTGAGGATGAGCAGTTCTTC.

The chain combines TRBV18 with TRBJ1-2; D perhaps matches TRBD1 (6 bases). Trimming removed 3 bases at V and 4 bases at J, with 15 bases between. Germline V gene lookup returns CDR1 KGHSH and CDR2 LQKENI. CDR3 length equals 15 residues. The CDR3 coding sequence is TGTGCCAGCTCACCCCCCGGACAGTACAGCTATGGCTACACCTTC. As protein: CASSPPGQYSYGYTF.